The subject of this entry is one T cell receptor (beta chain). Its target is unknown. The sample is drawn from a study of beta chain features in type 1 diabetes. Across the study: Patients were similar to healthy donors in age and gender (as well as in cell yields). Regarding the study as a whole: Whether TCRB rearrangement is influenced by HLA type was left unresolved in this analysis. Moderately but significantly shorter TCRB CDR3s were found in Type 1 diabetes patients in all four CD4+ subsets.

Expressed TCRB transcripts were sequenced after all isolated RNA was converted to cDNA. Profiling relied on immunoSEQ multiplex PCR, and the TCRdb table lists in-frame clones only, not all of them. The sample has 140,000 or so clones; about 13% are singletons. The authors took one heparinised blood draw, averaging approximately 120 mL, from each donor. The sample comprised central memory CD4+ T cells from blood. This clonotype was obtained from a man younger than 35 with type 1 diabetes.

The CDR3 protein is CASRQGRTEAFF. The CDR3 nucleotides read TGCGCCAGCCGACAGGGCCGAACTGAAGCTTTCTTT. V usage is TRBV4-1 and J usage is TRBJ1-1, with 7 bases identical to TRBD1. V shed 8 bases, J shed 5 bases, and the junction held 5 bases outside the gene matches. The CDR3 is made up of 12 amino acids. Germline loops: CDR1 MGHRA, CDR2 YSYEKL.